This T cell receptor (beta chain) derives from a study of identical twins. V dropped 1 base and J dropped 1 base, with 13 bases sitting between them. This CDR3 is built from 16 residues. In germline, CDR1 is SGHRS, CDR2 YFSETQ. From the 5' RACE reads, TCRdb called clonotypes with MiXCR, one entry per CDR3 protein. The data hold a few hundred thousand distinct CDR3 sequences, with about 15% observed a single time. This clonotype showed up just a few times. These sequences were also reported in another study, on yellow fever vaccine responses in identical twins.

This receptor was taken from a woman aged 18-30 years in good health. Sequenced input: CD4+ T cells sorted from blood. The gene calls are TRBV5-1 and TRBJ2-3; D not resolved. The CDR3 DNA is TGCGCCAGCAGCTTGTCTGCCGCGCCTGGCACAGATACGCAGTATTTT. Translated: CASSLSAAPGTDTQYF. Looking up the rest from reference TRBV5-1 and TRBJ2-3 gives the full variable domain: KAGVTQTPRYLIKTRGQQVTLSCSPISGHRSVSWYQQTPGQGLQFLFEYFSETQRNKGNFPGRFSGRQFSNSRSEMNVSTLELGDSALYLCASSLSAAPGTDTQYFGPGTRLTVL.